This T cell receptor beta chain was sequenced in a study of OX40 agonist ivuxolimab in advanced cancers. The protocol was immunoSEQ multiplex PCR, while the TCRdb copy is restricted to in-frame clones and leaves out a portion. The sample carries over 55,000 clones, 70% to 90% recorded once. The germline V gene encodes CDR1 WSHSY and CDR2 SAAADI. Trimming shortened V by 1 base and J by 0 bases, and 9 bases separated the two germline ends. There are 16 residues in the CDR3. This material consisted of CD4+ or CD8+ T cells sorted from blood, taken in a trial of the OX40 agonist ivuxolimab. The chain couples TRBV10-2 to TRBJ2-2; a possible D gene is TRBD2 (6 bases). The sequence derives from an adult with an advanced solid tumor such as melanoma, head and neck, liver or kidney cancer. CDR3 amino acids: CASSELAVANTGELFF. The CDR3 DNA reads TGCGCCAGCAGTGAGTTAGCGGTCGCGAACACCGGGGAGCTGTTTTTT.